These T cell receptor beta chains were read from a single sample in a study of blood T cell repertoires in COVID-19. Sequenced by immunoSEQ multiplex PCR; TCRdb stores in-frame clones only, minus some. The sample shows about 410,000 clones, around 86% of them seen only once. The sequencing input was peripheral blood. Every receptor here comes from a woman in her thirties with active or convalescent COVID-19. Both conserved end residues are part of each CDR3. The D gene is left open where the match is weak. Expanded clones get a size class; other rows say once, few or many, or leave the size out.

V	size	D	J	CDR3	DNA
TRBV10-1	.	TRBD2	TRBJ2-1	CATTSGRAENNEQFF	TGCGCCACTACTAGCGGGAGGGCCGAAAACAATGAGCAGTTCTTC
TRBV18	.	.	TRBJ1-2	CASTPGGPQTFNYGYTF	TGTGCCAGCACACCCGGAGGGCCCCAAACATTTAACTATGGCTACACCTTC
TRBV18	.	TRBD1	TRBJ2-3	CASSPQGADTQYF	TGTGCCAGCTCACCACAGGGGGCCGATACGCAGTATTTT
TRBV6-5	.	.	TRBJ2-5	CASRHTEYQETQYF	TGTGCCAGCAGACACACAGAATACCAAGAGACCCAGTACTTC
TRBV6-1	.	.	TRBJ1-1	CASSEGLRGKAFF	TGTGCCAGCAGTGAAGGATTACGGGGGAAAGCTTTCTTT
TRBV19	.	TRBD1	TRBJ2-2	CASSIVTGDGELFF	TGTGCCAGTAGTATAGTGACAGGGGACGGGGAGCTGTTTTTT
TRBV2	.	.	TRBJ2-2	CASSEVPDSTGELFF	TGTGCCAGCAGTGAAGTACCCGACAGCACCGGGGAGCTGTTTTTT
TRBV10-3	.	.	TRBJ2-1	CAIRGAVYNEQFF	TGTGCCATCAGGGGGGCAGTCTACAATGAGCAGTTCTTC
TRBV19	.	TRBD2	TRBJ2-7	CASRITSGATYEQYF	TGTGCCAGTAGGATAACTAGCGGGGCCACCTACGAGCAGTACTTC
TRBV14	.	.	TRBJ2-5	CASSQVWASQETQYF	TGTGCCAGCAGCCAAGTGTGGGCTTCCCAAGAGACCCAGTACTTC
TRBV3-1/TRBV3-2	.	TRBD2	TRBJ2-2	CASSRGLAGAGELFF	TGTGCCAGCAGTAGGGGCCTAGCGGGAGCCGGGGAGCTGTTTTTT
TRBV2	.	.	TRBJ1-2	CASTPDINYGYTF	TGTGCCAGCACCCCGGACATCAACTATGGCTACACCTTC
TRBV7-8	.	.	TRBJ1-2	CASSSGRGVSYGYTF	TGTGCCAGCAGCTCCGGGAGAGGGGTTAGCTATGGCTACACCTTC
TRBV25-1	.	.	TRBJ2-3	CASNQGSTDTQYF	TGTGCCAGTAATCAGGGTAGCACAGATACGCAGTATTTT
TRBV7-9	.	.	TRBJ2-1	CASSLSGSYNEQFF	TGTGCCAGCAGCTTAAGCGGAAGTTACAATGAGCAGTTCTTC
TRBV6-5	.	.	TRBJ1-5	CASRQGSNQPQHF	TGTGCCAGCAGGCAGGGGAGCAATCAGCCCCAGCATTTT
TRBV5-1	.	.	TRBJ2-7	CASSITGTGSYEQYF	TGCGCCAGCAGCATAACAGGGACCGGATCCTACGAGCAGTACTTC
TRBV12-3/TRBV12-4	.	TRBD1	TRBJ1-4	CASQGAREKLFF	TGTGCCAGCCAGGGGGCGCGGGAAAAACTGTTTTTT
TRBV6-5	.	TRBD2	TRBJ2-3	CASSYRGGGSDTQYF	TGTGCCAGCAGTTACCGGGGGGGCGGGTCAGATACGCAGTATTTT
TRBV7-9	.	TRBD1	TRBJ1-1	CASSLGQGNTEAFF	TGTGCCAGCAGCTTAGGACAGGGTAACACTGAAGCTTTCTTT
TRBV30	.	.	TRBJ1-1	CAWSPRQNTEAFF	TGTGCCTGGAGTCCTCGACAGAACACTGAAGCTTTCTTT
TRBV6-5	.	TRBD1	TRBJ1-1	CASTGTVGWATEAFF	TGTGCCAGCACCGGGACAGTCGGATGGGCGACTGAAGCTTTCTTT
TRBV5-8	once	.	TRBJ1-5	CASSGENQPQHF	TGTGCCAGCAGCGGAGAGAATCAGCCCCAGCATTTT
TRBV19	.	TRBD1	TRBJ2-7	CASSMAPTGAADYEQYF	TGTGCCAGTAGTATGGCCCCTACAGGGGCCGCGGACTACGAGCAGTACTTC
TRBV7-9	.	TRBD1	TRBJ2-1	CASSSRQGEISSYNEQFF	TGTGCCAGCAGCTCACGACAGGGAGAAATCAGCTCCTACAATGAGCAGTTCTTC
TRBV6-2/TRBV6-3	.	.	TRBJ1-2	CASSSFAGTNYGYTF	TGTGCCAGCAGCTCCTTTGCAGGAACCAACTATGGCTACACCTTC